The next 9 T cell receptor beta chains were all read from a single sample in a study of PD-L1 blockade in urothelial cancer. Method: immunoSEQ multiplex PCR; TCRdb's copy keeps in-frame clones and lacks some. In the table there are tens of thousands of clones, over 80% of which are singletons. Source: PBMCs, taken around atezolizumab (anti-PD-L1) treatment. These receptors were taken from a man in his sixties or seventies with urothelial cancer.

The chain recombines TRBV2 with TRBJ1-2; a weak D match, TRBD1 (5 bases). This CDR3 has 13 amino acids. V gave up 2 bases and J gave up 8 bases, with 12 bases separating them. From germline, CDR1 is SNHLY and CDR2 FYNNEI. This chain's CDR3 is CASSEYGGDGYTF. The CDR3, as DNA: TGTGCCAGCAGTGAATACGGGGGAGACGGCTACACCTTC.

The rearrangement uses TRBV9 and TRBJ2-3, with 11 bases aligning to TRBD2. The trim removed 1 base at V and 0 bases at J, leaving 10 bases unmatched. The CDR3 has 19 residues. In germline, CDR1 is SGDLS, CDR2 YYNGEE. The CDR3 is CASSVSILAGEKSTDTQYF. The CDR3 coding sequence is TGTGCCAGCAGCGTATCTATACTAGCGGGGGAGAAAAGCACAGATACGCAGTATTTT.

The chain uses TRBV4-3 and TRBJ2-2; 8 nucleotides match TRBD2. J was trimmed by 6 bases and V by 0 bases; bases with no gene match: 6. The CDR3 length is 16 residues. The germline gives CDR1 LGHNA, CDR2 YSLEER. In nucleotides, the CDR3 is TGCGCCAGCAGCCAAGAACCGGGGCGGGAGGCCGGGGAGCTGTTTTTT. Translating gives CASSQEPGREAGELFF.

V usage is TRBV4-3 and J usage is TRBJ2-4; 10 nucleotides agree with TRBD2. This CDR3 is built from 15 residues. Germline trimming cut 5 bases from V and 6 bases from J; bases unmatched to any gene: 7. The germline V gene has CDR1 LGHNA and CDR2 YSLEER. The DNA for the CDR3 is TGCGCCAGCAGCGCGAGTAGGACTAGCGGAAACATTCAGTACTTC. It encodes CASSASRTSGNIQYF.

The chain joins TRBV27 to TRBJ2-7, with no clear D. The CDR3 covers 15 residues. Trimming left V 5 bases short and J 0 bases short, with 14 bases between. The V gene's germline CDR1 is MNHEY and CDR2 SMNVEV (reference sequence). The CDR3 nucleotides are TGTGCCAGCAGTCCCGTGGGCTTAAACTCCTACGAGCAGTACTTC. As protein: CASSPVGLNSYEQYF.

This clone turned up a few times. The chain carries TRBV7-9 and TRBJ1-2; D might be TRBD1 (6 bases). Trimming took 6 bases from V and 7 from J, leaving 12 bases between them. The CDR3 sequence is 12 residues long. Germline assignment: CDR1 SEHNR and CDR2 FQNEAQ (reference sequence). DNA for the CDR3: TGTGCCAGCAGGTCCACAGGGTTTGGCTACACCTTC. Translation: CASRSTGFGYTF.

The V and J genes are TRBV19 and TRBJ2-2, with D tentatively TRBD1 (6 bases). This CDR3 is built from 14 residues. The germline V and J ends were trimmed by 5 bases and 3 bases, with 10 bases remaining between them. The germline CDR1 and CDR2 sequences are LNHDA and SQIVND (reference sequence). CDR3: CASSSGVYTGELFF. CDR3 nucleotides: TGTGCCAGTAGTTCAGGGGTTTACACCGGGGAGCTGTTTTTT.

This clone was seen only a few times. The chain combines TRBV11-3 with TRBJ1-2; tentatively, D is TRBD1 (5 bases). This CDR3 is 13 amino acids long. Trimming removed 6 bases from V and 6 bases from J, with 14 bases in between. The germline V gene encodes CDR1 SGHNT and CDR2 YENEEA. The CDR3 DNA reads TGTGCCAGCAGTCTTTTAACAGGTGATGGCTACACCTTC. It specifies CASSLLTGDGYTF. Supplemented by reference TRBV11-3 and TRBJ1-2, the full variable domain reads EAGVVQSPRYKIIEKKQPVAFWCNPISGHNTLYWYLQNLGQGPELLIRYENEEAVDDSQLPKDRFSAERLKGVDSTLKIQPAELGDSAVYLCASSLLTGDGYTFGSGTRLTVV.

This chain joins TRBV19 and TRBJ2-3; a weak D match, TRBD2 (5 bases). The ends were cut back, 3 bases at V and 6 bases at J, with 13 bases in the middle. Germline V gene data show CDR1 as LNHDA and CDR2 as SQIVND (reference sequence). The CDR3 loop spans 14 amino acids. The CDR3 reads CASSIFGVSDTQYF. CDR3 bases: TGTGCCAGTAGTATCTTCGGGGTAAGCGATACGCAGTATTTT.